This T cell receptor beta chain is drawn from a study of tumor-infiltrating lymphocytes in primary liver carcinoma. Whole-study context: In every tissue type, samples returned a similar yield of roughly 3.65 to 7.5 million productive TCRbeta reads.

Co-extracting RNA and DNA was done with about 17-31 mg of unsorted bulk tissue as input. This CDR3 is 15 amino acids long. The V end lost 5 bases, the J end lost 7 bases, and 19 bases lay between the germline ends. Per germline, CDR1 SGHRS and CDR2 YFSETQ. Total RNA (approximately 450 ng) served as template for TCR beta cDNA synthesis primed by a constant-region primer. ARM-PCR was slightly modified, and three nested multiplex PCR rounds with it gave rise to the TCR beta libraries. Forward primers for TRBV1-TRBV30 and a C-beta reverse primer served the first two PCR rounds, at approximately 10 cycles each. TCRdb re-analysed the multiplex PCR reads in MiXCR, keeping a single row per CDR3 protein. The table shows tens of thousands of distinct CDR3 sequences, with around 64% occurring only once. This clonotype occurred a few times. A single base separates this from a much larger clone, so it may be a read error.

The chain recombines TRBV5-1 with TRBJ2-1; D remains unclear. Sample: liver tumor tissue from sampling region 4. Subset noted: tumor region T4, right-lateral pole. This TCR was recovered from a man aged 35 to 55 with primary liver carcinoma and hepatitis B virus infection. CDR3 region: CASSYTWLQWNEQFF. The CDR3 DNA reads TGCGCCAGCAGTTATACCTGGCTCCAGTGGAATGAGCAGTTCTTC.